This T cell receptor (beta chain) was profiled in a study of T cell repertoires in cytomegalovirus infection. Looking at the study overall: Peptides in the study included HLA-C-restricted and HLA-B-restricted CMV epitopes. CMV infection together with matching HLA type was indicated by public TCR beta signatures. Study findings and constraints: Dominating the ex vivo response were TCR beta clonotypes that were CMV-specific and HLA-C-restricted. Of the TCR beta families, the public ones yielded a cumulative frequency that identified carriers of CMV plus the relevant HLA.

This clonotype was picked up a small number of times. The antigen remains unidentified. MiXCR, applied by TCRdb to the reads, yields one record per CDR3 protein. This table holds some 800,000 distinct CDR3 sequences, about 29% found once. The CDR3 is 15 residues long. Germline V gene sequence: CDR1 SSHAT, CDR2 FNYEAQ (reference sequence). Sequencing used cultured CD8+ T cells from PBMCs, obtained from culture after CMV antigen stimulation. The clonotype was recovered from a human donor in good health (CMV status not recorded). Some clones in this sample may be carry-over from other donors' samples. V and J are TRBV7-7 and TRBJ2-7, with 7 bases fitting TRBD2. CDR3 coding DNA: TGTGCTAGCAGCTCCGGGACTAAGAGTTCCTACGAGCAGTACGTC. Translated, it gives CASSSGTKSSYEQYV.